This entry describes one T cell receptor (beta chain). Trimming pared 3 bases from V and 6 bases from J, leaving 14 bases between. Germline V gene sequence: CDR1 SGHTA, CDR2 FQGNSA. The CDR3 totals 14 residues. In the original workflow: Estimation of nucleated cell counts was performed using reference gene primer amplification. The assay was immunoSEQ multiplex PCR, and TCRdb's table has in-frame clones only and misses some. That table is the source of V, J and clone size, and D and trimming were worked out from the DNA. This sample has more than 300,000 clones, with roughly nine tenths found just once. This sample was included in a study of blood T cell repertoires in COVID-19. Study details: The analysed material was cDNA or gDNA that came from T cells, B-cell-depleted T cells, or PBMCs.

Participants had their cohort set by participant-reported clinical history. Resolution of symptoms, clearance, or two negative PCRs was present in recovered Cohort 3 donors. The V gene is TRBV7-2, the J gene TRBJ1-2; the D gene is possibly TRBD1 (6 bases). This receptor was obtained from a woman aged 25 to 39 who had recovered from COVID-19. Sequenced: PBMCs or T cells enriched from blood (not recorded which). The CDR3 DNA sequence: TGTGCCAGCAGCTTTACGTCGGGGGGCCATGGCTACACCTTC. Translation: CASSFTSGGHGYTF.